One sample yielded the 29 T cell receptor beta chains listed below, sequenced in a study of T cells in Graves' hyperthyroidism and ophthalmopathy. Amplified regions were TCR beta CDR3 sequences from RNA transcripts. A first-round RT-PCR of the TCR CDR3 used the HTBI primer set. From the multiplex PCR reads, TCRdb called clonotypes with MiXCR, one entry per CDR3 protein. The sample includes about 510,000 distinct CDR3 sequences, about 14% seen only once; the top ten take approximately 15%. The source material was blood. These receptors were collected from a middle-aged woman with Graves' hyperthyroidism.

This clonotype has a count of ten or more. V and J are TRBV12-3 or TRBV12-4 and TRBJ1-5; perhaps TRBD1 as D (5 bases). The CDR3 loop spans 15 amino acids. Trimming cost V 0 bases and J 3 bases, with 9 bases left between them. This chain's CDR3 is CASSLASGDNQPQHF. DNA for the CDR3: TGTGCCAGCAGTTTAGCCTCGGGGGACAATCAGCCCCAGCATTTT.

This clonotype has ten or more counts. The chain joins TRBV28 to TRBJ1-4; D may be TRBD1 (5 bases). The V gene lost 6 bases and the J gene lost 10 bases, with 24 bases spanning the gap. Germline values: CDR1 MDHEN, CDR2 SYDVKM. The CDR3 has 16 residues. In nucleotides, the CDR3 is TGTGCCAGCAGCTCCCCGGGAGGCCTTTCTAGGGGAAAACTGTTTTTT. Its protein product is CASSSPGGLSRGKLFF.

This clonotype was seen many times. The V gene is TRBV5-1, the J gene TRBJ2-5; a weak D match, TRBD1 (5 bases). Germline loops: CDR1 SGHRS, CDR2 YFSETQ. This CDR3 is built from 14 residues. Trimming pared 4 bases from V and 3 bases from J, leaving 13 bases between. The CDR3 bases are TGCGCCAGCAGCGCTTCGTGGGGCAAAGAGACCCAGTACTTC. It is translated as CASSASWGKETQYF.

V gene TRBV27 combines with J gene TRBJ2-2; the match to TRBD1 covers 7 bases. This CDR3 spans 15 amino acids. Germline V gene lookup returns CDR1 MNHEY and CDR2 SMNVEV (reference sequence). J gave up 7 bases and V 6 bases, and 11 bases lay outside the gene matches. CDR3 region: CASSQTGQVDGELFF. The CDR3 coding sequence is TGTGCCAGCAGCCAGACAGGGCAAGTGGACGGGGAGCTGTTTTTT.

This clonotype was counted a few times. The chain is built from TRBV7-9 and TRBJ2-7, with 11 bases identical to TRBD2. The CDR3 length is 13 residues. With V trimmed by 5 bases and J by 12 bases, 9 bases remained unmatched. Germline V gene data show CDR1 as SEHNR and CDR2 as FQNEAQ (reference sequence). DNA of the CDR3: TGTGCCAGCAGCCATAAGACTAGCGGGATGCTGTACTTC. The encoded protein is CASSHKTSGMLYF. Combining the CDR3 with reference TRBV7-9 and TRBJ2-7 gives the whole variable domain DTGVSQNPRHKITKRGQNVTFRCDPISEHNRLYWYRQTLGQGPEFLTYFQNEAQLEKSRLLSDRFSAERPKGSFSTLEIQRTEQGDSAMYLCASSHKTSGMLYFGPGTRLTVT.

This clonotype has at least ten counts. The rearrangement joins TRBV30 to TRBJ2-7; D is undetermined. The V gene's germline CDR1 is GTSNPN and CDR2 SVGIG (reference sequence). The length of the CDR3 is 13 residues. V was cut by 3 bases and J by 2 bases, with 11 bases left in between. CDR3 DNA sequence: TGTGCCTGGAGGGCTGAATATCCCTACGAGCAGTACTTC. This translates into CAWRAEYPYEQYF.

This chain joins TRBV6-5 and TRBJ2-2; 13 bases are a match to TRBD2. V lost 2 bases to trimming and J lost 3 bases; unmatched junction nucleotides: 18. In germline, CDR1 is MNHEY, CDR2 SVGAGI. CDR3 size: 22 residues. CDR3 sequence (DNA): TGTGCCAGCAGTTACGCAAGATCGACTAGCGGGAGGACCCCTACTGACACCGGGGAGCTGTTTTTT. Translation gives CASSYARSTSGRTPTDTGELFF.

This clonotype was observed at least ten times. The chain links TRBV6-1 to TRBJ2-3, with D perhaps TRBD1 or TRBD2 (5 bases each). This CDR3 is built from 14 residues. Trimming removed 3 bases from V and 2 bases from J, with 9 bases in between. Germline V gives CDR1 MNHNS, CDR2 SASEGT. CDR3 sequence (DNA): TGTGCCAGCAGTGATTGGGGGAACACAGATACGCAGTATTTT. It specifies CASSDWGNTDTQYF.

There are many counts of this clonotype. V gene TRBV11-2 combines with J gene TRBJ2-1, with 11 bases aligning to TRBD2. V was clipped by 4 bases and J by 7 bases; unmatched bases: 6. Germline-derived CDR1 and CDR2 are SGHAT and FQNNGV. This CDR3 comprises 15 residues. The CDR3 nucleotides read TGTGCCAGCAGCTCCACACTAGCGGGAGTGAATGAGCAGTTCTTC. This encodes CASSSTLAGVNEQFF.

This clonotype was observed at least ten times. This rearrangement joins TRBV11-1 to TRBJ2-5, with D possibly being TRBD1 or TRBD2 (5 bases each). This CDR3 spans 15 amino acids. V dropped 2 bases and J dropped 2 bases, with 12 bases sitting between them. In germline, CDR1 is SGHAT, CDR2 FQDESV (reference sequence). The CDR3 loop is CASSLTGAGQETQYF. CDR3 sequence (DNA): TGTGCCAGCAGCTTAACCGGGGCAGGACAAGAGACCCAGTACTTC.

There are many counts of this clonotype. This chain connects TRBV15 to TRBJ2-7; D not resolved. V lost 0 bases and J 5 bases, leaving 8 bases between the germline ends. Germline CDR1 LNHNV, CDR2 YYDKDF (reference sequence). CDR3 length: 13 residues. The CDR3 spells CATSRDVADEQYF. CDR3 nucleotides: TGTGCCACCAGCAGAGATGTGGCCGACGAGCAGTACTTC.

This clonotype was observed a handful of times. The rearrangement uses TRBV2 and TRBJ1-3, with D unresolved. Per germline, CDR1 SNHLY and CDR2 FYNNEI. CDR3 size: 14 residues. The ends were cut back, 1 base at V and 0 bases at J, with 4 bases in the middle. CDR3 nucleotides: TGTGCCAGCAGTGAAGGGATCTCTGGAAACACCATATATTTT. Translated: CASSEGISGNTIYF.

This clonotype was counted only a few times. V usage is TRBV5-1 and J usage is TRBJ2-3; 9 positions agree with TRBD2. The junction had 6 bases not matched to a gene; V was cut back by 0 bases and J by 4 bases. Looked up from germline, CDR1 is SGHRS and CDR2 is YFSETQ. The length of the CDR3 is 16 residues. In DNA form, the CDR3 reads TGCGCCAGCAGCTTGGCCCCGGCGGGAGGGTCAGATACGCAGTATTTT. Translating gives CASSLAPAGGSDTQYF.

This clonotype was detected only a few times. The chain employs TRBV20-1 and TRBJ2-3, with 10 nucleotides matching TRBD1. This CDR3 contains 14 residues. Trimming took 7 bases from V and 3 from J; bases not matched to a gene: 7. Germline CDR1 DFQATT, CDR2 SNEGSKA (reference sequence). CDR3 nucleotides: TGCAGTGGGAGCCGGGACAGGGGAACAGATACGCAGTATTTT. This codes for CSGSRDRGTDTQYF.

This clonotype was seen ten or more times. This sequence joins TRBV29-1 and TRBJ2-7; D may be TRBD2 (5 bases). There are 12 residues in the CDR3. The V end was cut by 6 bases, the J end by 0 bases, with 9 bases between. The germline V gene has CDR1 SQVTM and CDR2 ANQGSEA. CDR3 nucleotide sequence: TGCAGCGTCTCCCGGGACTCCTACGAGCAGTACTTC. It yields the protein CSVSRDSYEQYF.

This clonotype was detected ten times or more. V usage is TRBV9 and J usage is TRBJ2-2; TRBD2 matches 10 bases. V dropped 1 base and J dropped 7; count of bases not matched to a gene: 4. The CDR3 is made up of 15 amino acids. Per the germline V gene, CDR1 is SGDLS and CDR2 is YYNGEE. The CDR3 bases are TGTGCCAGCAGCGTAAAAGCGGGAGGGATCGGGGAGCTGTTTTTT. Translated: CASSVKAGGIGELFF.

This clonotype was seen only once. This chain links TRBV5-1 with TRBJ2-2, with 7 bases that match TRBD1. V lost 6 bases to trimming and J lost 3 bases; unmatched junction nucleotides: 5. The CDR3 runs 14 residues. Germline V gives CDR1 SGHRS, CDR2 YFSETQ. CDR3 sequence: CASTRTGDTGELFF. The CDR3 bases are TGCGCCAGCACTCGGACAGGAGACACCGGGGAGCTGTTTTTT.

The sample holds a few counts of this clonotype. V is TRBV6-1 and J is TRBJ1-5; the D is unclear. The germline V gene has CDR1 MNHNS and CDR2 SASEGT. The CDR3 is 12 amino acids. V was shortened by 2 bases and J by 11 bases, with 10 bases between the two germline ends. The CDR3 protein is CASSESVGSQHF. The CDR3 DNA reads TGTGCCAGCAGTGAATCGGTAGGGTCCCAGCATTTT.

The table lists this clonotype with many counts. The chain couples TRBV20-1 to TRBJ1-6; TRBD1 aligns across 7 bases. Germline V gene data show CDR1 as DFQATT and CDR2 as SNEGSKA (reference sequence). There are 14 residues in the CDR3. V was clipped by 6 bases and J by 5 bases; unmatched bases: 7. Written as DNA, the CDR3 is TGCAGTGCACGTCCGGGACAGAATAATTCACCCCTCCACTTT. Encoded protein: CSARPGQNNSPLHF.

This clonotype was observed at least ten times. The rearrangement links TRBV7-9 to TRBJ1-2; 10 bases match TRBD1. J gave up 5 bases and V 4 bases, and 13 bases lay outside the gene matches. CDR3 length equals 17 residues. The V gene's germline CDR1 is SEHNR and CDR2 FQNEAQ (reference sequence). The CDR3, as DNA: TGTGCCAGCAGCTCAGGGACAGGGGTGGTGGTTGAATATGGCTACACCTTC. Translating gives CASSSGTGVVVEYGYTF.

The V call is TRBV9, the J call TRBJ1-5; TRBD1 might be the D (6 bases). V lost 4 bases and J lost 4, with 15 bases in between. The CDR3 has 15 residues. Per the germline V gene, CDR1 is SGDLS and CDR2 is YYNGEE. The CDR3 spells CASSSHSGDNQPQHF. As DNA, the CDR3 is TGTGCCAGCAGCTCCCATTCAGGGGATAATCAGCCCCAGCATTTT.

This chain connects TRBV7-9 to TRBJ2-3; either TRBD1 or TRBD2 may fit D (5 bases each). The V and J ends lost 1 base and 6 bases respectively, with 8 bases between them. The CDR3 runs to 13 residues. Looked up from germline, CDR1 is SEHNR and CDR2 is FQNEAQ (reference sequence). This CDR3 is CASSLGGMDTQYF. CDR3 nucleotides: TGTGCCAGCAGCTTAGGGGGGATGGATACGCAGTATTTT.

CDR3: CASRLEVDYGYTF. The CDR3 region has the DNA TGTGCCAGCAGACTGGAGGTGGACTATGGCTACACCTTC. V usage is TRBV5-4 and J usage is TRBJ1-2; D is undetermined. The length of the CDR3 is 13 residues. Per the germline V gene, CDR1 is SGHNT and CDR2 is YYREEE (reference sequence). Between the trimmed V and J ends, which lost 5 bases and 3 bases, there was a span of 11 bases.

This clonotype came up many times. The rearrangement joins TRBV3-1 to TRBJ1-5; D not resolved. The CDR3 has 13 residues. Germline lookup yields CDR1 LGHDT and CDR2 YNNKEL (reference sequence). Trimming took 1 base from V and 4 from J, leaving 5 bases between them. CDR3 sequence (DNA): TGTGCCAGCAGCCAAGTAGGGAATCAGCCCCAGCATTTT. Its translation: CASSQVGNQPQHF. Supplemented by reference TRBV3-1 and TRBJ1-5, the full variable domain reads DTAVSQTPKYLVTQMGNDKSIKCEQNLGHDTMYWYKQDSKKFLKIMFSYNNKELIINETVPNRFSPKSPDKAHLNLHINSLELGDSAVYFCASSQVGNQPQHFGDGTRLSIL.

A few counts support this clonotype. CDR3 in amino acids: CASTWAPIYGYTF. CDR3 DNA: TGTGCGTCGACATGGGCCCCCATCTATGGCTACACCTTC. V gene TRBV12-3 or TRBV12-4 combines with J gene TRBJ1-2; D gene unclear. The CDR3 is made up of 13 amino acids.

This clonotype showed up just a few times. The CDR3 bases are TGTGCCAGCAGTGGACAGGGGACAGTAAATGGCTACACCTTC. This sequence encodes CASSGQGTVNGYTF. The chain couples TRBV2 to TRBJ1-2; TRBD1 matches 8 bases. V was pared by 4 bases and J by 6 bases, with 7 bases of the junction left unmatched. The CDR3 runs to 14 residues. Germline-derived CDR1 and CDR2 are SNHLY and FYNNEI.

This clonotype was seen repeatedly, ten times or more. The chain links TRBV20-1 to TRBJ2-3, with unresolved D. The V and J ends lost 0 bases and 8 bases respectively, with 12 bases between them. The germline CDR1 and CDR2 sequences are DFQATT and SNEGSKA (reference sequence). This CDR3 has 13 residues. The CDR3 here is CSARDRIATTQYF. The DNA for the CDR3 is TGCAGTGCTAGAGATAGGATCGCCACTACGCAGTATTTT.

At least ten counts were recorded for this clonotype. This rearrangement joins TRBV6-1 to TRBJ1-2; no clear D. The germline gives CDR1 MNHNS, CDR2 SASEGT. Trimming took off 1 base at V and 3 bases at J, with 12 bases between the two ends. This CDR3 spans 15 amino acids. The DNA of the CDR3 is TGTGCCAGCAGTGAAGTGGAGGGAATGGACTATGGCTACACCTTC. Translated: CASSEVEGMDYGYTF.

This clonotype came up many times. The rearrangement links TRBV30 to TRBJ1-1, with 7 bases lining up with TRBD1. The CDR3 contains 13 residues. Germline values: CDR1 GTSNPN, CDR2 SVGIG (reference sequence). J lost 6 bases, V lost 3 bases, and 7 bases had no gene match. The CDR3 DNA reads as TGTGCCTGGAGACAACAGGGGAAGGCTGAAGCTTTCTTT. Its protein product is CAWRQQGKAEAFF.